This T cell receptor (beta chain) was captured in a study of OX40 agonist ivuxolimab in advanced cancers. Study summary: Ivuxolimab, an agonistic anti-OX40 (CD134) antibody, was given to patients. Age averaged 60 years (range roughly 23 to 79), and approximately 80% were male.

The study's findings and limits: Low levels of normalized T-cell clonal expansion also appeared in some nonresponders. By week 6 at 0.1 to 3.0 mg/kg, blood CD4+ and CD8+ T cells had expanded clonally.

CDR1 and CDR2 from the germline V gene are SGHAT and FQNNGV. Trimming cost V 5 bases and J 1 base, with 7 bases left between them. The CDR3 runs 13 residues. As regards this clone: The antigen is undetermined.

Sequencing used immunoSEQ multiplex PCR; TCRdb keeps in-frame clones, though not all of them. Altogether approximately 82,000 clones are present, 83% being singletons, with the ten largest covering approximately 0.85%. The source was CD4+ or CD8+ T cells sorted from blood, collected in a trial of the OX40 agonist ivuxolimab. The V gene is TRBV11-2, the J gene TRBJ2-3, with a tentative D call TRBD1 (6 bases). The sequence came from an adult with an advanced solid tumor such as melanoma, head and neck, liver or kidney cancer. CDR3 loop: CASSAGGTDTQYF. The DNA of the CDR3 is TGTGCCAGCAGCGCAGGGGGCACAGATACGCAGTATTTT.